This TCR beta chain comes out of a study of blood T cell repertoires in COVID-19. Some clones are missing from TCRdb's copy, which holds only in-frame ones; the method was immunoSEQ multiplex PCR. The data contain around 190,000 clones, around 86% of them singletons. This clone is a singleton in its sample. Ages ranged from about 18 to 89 years, with residence in approximately 25 US areas. Between the trimmed V and J ends, which lost 4 bases and 2 bases, there was a span of 9 bases. CDR1 and CDR2 from the germline V gene are SGHAT and FQNNGV. The CDR3 has 13 amino acids. The sample comprised PBMCs or T cells enriched from blood (not recorded which). This TCR was sampled from a man aged 35-49 years with acute COVID-19. The rearrangement joins TRBV11-2 to TRBJ2-7; D not certain. DNA for the CDR3: TGTGCCAGCAGCTGGGCGCAGACCTACGAGCAGTACTTC. This gives the protein CASSWAQTYEQYF.